This T cell receptor beta chain was recorded in a study of CD8 T cells in ankylosing spondylitis. Findings and caveats of the study: Researchers report that disease-linked clones proved CD8+ and relatively rare in peripheral blood.

This clonotype occurred many times. Its cognate antigen is unknown. One entry per CDR3 protein results from TCRdb running MiXCR on the 5' RACE reads. The profile shows 120,000 to 150,000 distinct CDR3 sequences, approximately 8.4% of them singletons. This CDR3 has 15 residues. The junction had 5 bases not matched to a gene; V was cut back by 0 bases and J by 2 bases. Germline CDR1 reads SGHRS; CDR2 reads YFSETQ. The V gene is TRBV5-1, the J gene TRBJ2-7; TRBD1 agrees at 7 bases. The source of this sequence is a male donor with ankylosing spondylitis. What was sequenced was synovial fluid, either unsorted or a sorted T cell fraction (not recorded which). The CDR3 DNA reads as TGCGCCAGCAGCTTGGTAACAGGGGCACCCTACGAGCAGTACTTC. This codes for CASSLVTGAPYEQYF.